These 5 T cell receptor beta chains were all obtained from the same sample, sequenced in a study (dated by TCRdb to between 2015 and 2016). Libraries were made using RT-PCR. Sequencing relied on an Illumina MiSeq. The raw public data were reprocessed by TCRdb itself: fastp quality trimming at Q25, MiXCR clonotype calling, in-frame beta chains only. Identical CDR3 proteins give one entry, which carries the most common genes and DNA. In all, the sample holds 650,000 to 800,000 distinct CDR3 sequences, and 12% to 15% of those were seen once. In total, the top ten clones hold 3.6% of the sample. Sequenced material: memory CD4+ T cells from blood. The receptors come from a female donor in good health, serving as a healthy control.

The sample holds a few counts of this clonotype. In nucleotides, the CDR3 is TGTGCCAGCAGCTTAGTATGGGGGCAGGACACTGAAGCTTTCTTT. Protein product: CASSLVWGQDTEAFF. The chain links TRBV7-2 to TRBJ1-1; D may be TRBD1 (6 bases). Trimming stripped 1 base from V and 3 bases from J, with 12 bases between. CDR1 and CDR2 from the germline V gene are SGHTA and FQGNSA. The CDR3 runs 15 residues.

This clonotype was counted between two and nine times. The chain carries TRBV6-5 and TRBJ1-5; 10 bases fit TRBD1. The germline gives CDR1 MNHEY, CDR2 SVGAGI. The CDR3 contains 18 residues. Trimming at V came to 6 bases and at J to 3 bases, leaving 14 bases not matched to a gene. The CDR3 sequence: CASSSSRRGTGANQPQHF. CDR3 in DNA: TGTGCCAGCAGCTCCAGTCGTCGTGGGACAGGGGCCAATCAGCCCCAGCATTTT.

This clonotype has only a few counts. The chain recombines TRBV5-1 with TRBJ2-2; 9 bases line up with TRBD1. The V and J ends lost 4 bases and 7 bases, in that order; junction bases with no gene match: 11. Germline CDR1 and CDR2: SGHRS and YFSETQ. The CDR3 covers 16 residues. In nucleotides, the CDR3 is TGCGCCAGCAGCACCGAGGCGGGACAGGGCGGCGGGGAGCTGTTTTTT. This encodes CASSTEAGQGGGELFF.

This clonotype was seen only a few times. V is TRBV15 and J is TRBJ2-5, with 11 bases aligning to TRBD2. Germline V gene lookup returns CDR1 LNHNV and CDR2 YYDKDF (reference sequence). V shed 3 bases and J 4 bases; nucleotides not matched to a gene: 13. CDR3 size: 18 residues. CDR3 in amino acids: CATSRTSGALLGGETQYF. The DNA of the CDR3 is TGTGCCACCAGCAGGACTAGCGGGGCCCTCTTGGGGGGAGAGACCCAGTACTTC.

This clonotype was detected a few times. The chain couples TRBV20-1 to TRBJ2-3; D tentatively reads TRBD1 or TRBD2 (6 bases each). The CDR3 covers 16 residues. V was cut by 3 bases and J by 3 bases, with 19 bases left in between. CDR1 is DFQATT, CDR2 SNEGSKA, per germline (reference sequence). In DNA, the CDR3 is TGCAGTGCTAGTCATTATGGGGGGCCAAGTACAGATACGCAGTATTTT. The encoded protein is CSASHYGGPSTDTQYF.